The T cell receptor beta chain described here comes from a study of early T cells in non-severe SARS-CoV-2 infection. This clonotype turned up a few times. The CDR3 covers 14 residues. Unmatched junction bases numbered 7, after V lost 4 bases and J lost 8 bases. Germline CDR1 reads SQVTM; CDR2 reads ANQGSEA. One entry per CDR3 protein, called by TCRdb with MiXCR from the 5' RACE reads. This table has some 96,000 distinct CDR3 sequences, about 15% appearing once. This chain joins TRBV29-1 and TRBJ2-1; 11 positions match TRBD1. Sequenced: whole blood. The TCR comes from an adult who was a healthcare worker with PCR-confirmed SARS-CoV-2 infection or an uninfected control (not recorded which). CDR3 sequence reads: CSVGTGGDPHEQFF. As DNA, the CDR3 is TGCAGCGTTGGGACAGGGGGCGACCCCCATGAGCAGTTCTTC.